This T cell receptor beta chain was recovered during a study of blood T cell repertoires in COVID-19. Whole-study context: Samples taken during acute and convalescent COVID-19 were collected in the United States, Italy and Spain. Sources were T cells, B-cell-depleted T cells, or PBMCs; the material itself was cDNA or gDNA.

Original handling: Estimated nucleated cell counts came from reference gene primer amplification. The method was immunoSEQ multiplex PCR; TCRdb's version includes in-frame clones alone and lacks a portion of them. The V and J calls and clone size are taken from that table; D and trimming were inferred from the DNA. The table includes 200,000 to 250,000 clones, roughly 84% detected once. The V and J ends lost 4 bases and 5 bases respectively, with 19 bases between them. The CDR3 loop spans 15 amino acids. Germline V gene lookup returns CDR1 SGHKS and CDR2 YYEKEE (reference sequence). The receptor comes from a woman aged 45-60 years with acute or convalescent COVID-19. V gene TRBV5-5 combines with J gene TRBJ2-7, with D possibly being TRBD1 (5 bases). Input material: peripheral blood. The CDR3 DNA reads TGTGCCAGCAGCCTCGCCTTGGCAGGGCGGAACGAGCAGTACTTC. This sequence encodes CASSLALAGRNEQYF.